Each of the 10 T cell receptor beta chains below was sequenced from the same sample in a study of T cell responses to AZD1222 COVID-19 vaccine (dated by TCRdb to 2020 to 2023). The library was obtained by the immunoSEQ multiplex PCR assay. This is the immuneACCESS table as TCRdb keeps it, with only in-frame sequences that have V and J called. A part of the clones is gone; compared with another copy, unresolved V genes explain less than half, and the rest is unexplained. The sample contains tens of thousands of clones, about 83% of them found a single time. Together, the top ten hold more than 3% of the sample. The sample's time point label, in plain terms: about 28 days (+/-7) after the second vaccine dose. The source material was peripheral blood, sampled 28 days after the second AZD1222 dose. These receptors were collected from an adult who received the AZD1222 COVID-19 vaccine.

This rearrangement joins TRBV4-2 to TRBJ1-5; D uncertain. Trimming shortened V by 0 bases and J by 9 bases, and 15 bases separated the two germline ends. The CDR3 consists of 15 residues. The germline V gene has CDR1 LGHNA and CDR2 YNFKEQ. The chain's CDR3 is CASSQEVSSSRPQHF. The CDR3, as DNA: TGTGCCAGCAGCCAAGAAGTTTCGAGCAGTAGGCCCCAGCATTTT.

This chain uses TRBV6-1 with TRBJ1-2; 7 bases agree with TRBD1. V gave up 3 bases and J gave up 4 bases; unmatched junction bases: 5. The CDR3 is 14 residues long. The germline CDR1 and CDR2 sequences are MNHNS and SASEGT. CDR3 loop: CASSDAGGGYGYTF. CDR3 nucleotide sequence: TGTGCCAGCAGTGACGCAGGGGGTGGCTATGGCTACACCTTC.

This sequence joins TRBV11-2 and TRBJ2-2; D tentatively fits TRBD1 or TRBD2 (6 bases each). The CDR3 is 16 residues long. V shed 3 bases and J shed 7 bases, with 18 bases lying between them. Germline-derived CDR1 and CDR2 are SGHAT and FQNNGV. CDR3 residues: CASSFAVGGLGGELFF. In DNA, the CDR3 is TGTGCCAGCAGCTTTGCCGTCGGGGGCCTAGGCGGGGAGCTGTTTTTT.

J is TRBJ2-5 and V is TRBV24-1, with 13 bases identical to TRBD2. Trimming cost V 2 bases and J 4 bases; bases outside gene matches: 9. This CDR3 region has 18 residues. Germline CDR1 KGHDR, CDR2 SFDVKD. DNA of the CDR3: TGTGCCACCAGTGATTACGGACTAGCGGGGGCGCAGGTAGAGACCCAGTACTTC. This translates into CATSDYGLAGAQVETQYF.

This clone appeared once. The chain has TRBV19 and TRBJ2-1; 7 nucleotides match TRBD1. The CDR3 totals 12 residues. Germline trimming cut 4 bases from V and 10 bases from J; bases unmatched to any gene: 4. Looked up from germline, CDR1 is LNHDA and CDR2 is SQIVND (reference sequence). CDR3 in amino acids: CASSTYRGEQFF. CDR3 DNA: TGTGCCAGTAGTACTTACAGGGGCGAGCAGTTCTTC.

V gene TRBV7-2 combines with J gene TRBJ1-2, with no clear D. This CDR3 has 13 amino acids. V shed 2 bases and J shed 2 bases, with 6 bases lying between them. Looked up from germline, CDR1 is SGHTA and CDR2 is FQGNSA. This CDR3 is CASSLRDNYGYTF. The CDR3, as DNA: TGTGCCAGCAGCTTACGAGACAACTATGGCTACACCTTC.

The V and J genes are TRBV11-2 and TRBJ2-3, with 8 bases aligning to TRBD2. J gave up 0 bases and V 4 bases, and 9 bases lay outside the gene matches. Germline CDR1 and CDR2: SGHAT and FQNNGV. This CDR3 comprises 17 residues. In nucleotides, the CDR3 is TGTGCCAGCAGCTCGCCCGGGGGGGACTTTAGCACAGATACGCAGTATTTT. Amino acids: CASSSPGGDFSTDTQYF.

The V and J genes are TRBV11-2 and TRBJ1-2; 8 bases line up with TRBD1. Germline V gives CDR1 SGHAT, CDR2 FQNNGV. The CDR3 extends over 13 amino acids. V was clipped by 4 bases and J by 8 bases; unmatched bases: 6. The CDR3 loop reads CASSSWDRRGYTF. In DNA form, the CDR3 reads TGTGCCAGCAGCTCCTGGGACAGGCGGGGCTACACCTTC.

V gene TRBV29-1 combines with J gene TRBJ2-1; no reliable D call. From germline, CDR1 is SQVTM and CDR2 ANQGSEA. The length of the CDR3 is 16 residues. Deletions cut 5 bases from V and 5 bases from J, with 22 bases between. The CDR3 nucleotides read TGCAGCGTTCCCTCCTCCGCTACTTACGAGGACAATGAGCAGTTCTTC. Amino acid sequence: CSVPSSATYEDNEQFF.

V gene TRBV5-6 combines with J gene TRBJ1-1; no firm D call. V was trimmed by 0 bases and J by 7 bases, leaving 4 bases between them. The CDR3 spans 11 residues. Germline loops: CDR1 SGHDT, CDR2 YYEEEE. CDR3 residues: CASSLGDEAFF. CDR3 nucleotides: TGTGCCAGCAGCTTGGGTGATGAAGCTTTCTTT.